This T cell receptor beta chain was captured by sequencing in a study of T cells in Graves' hyperthyroidism and ophthalmopathy. Study outcomes and limitations: Most thyroid clonotypes with frequency above 0.001 were detected in blood.

With V trimmed by 4 bases and J by 1 base, 6 bases remained unmatched. The CDR3 extends over 16 amino acids. Template material for amplifying TCR beta CDR3 regions consisted of RNA transcripts. The TCR CDR3 was amplified in a first-round RT-PCR using the HTBI primer set. TCRdb re-derived calls from the multiplex PCR reads in MiXCR, one entry per CDR3 protein. The sample records approximately 360,000 distinct CDR3 sequences, more than 20% being singletons. This clonotype has ten or more counts. Its matching antigen is unknown. Material: blood. V usage is TRBV12-3 or TRBV12-4 and J usage is TRBJ2-7; the match to TRBD2 covers 11 bases. The clonotype originates from a man in his fifties or sixties with Graves' hyperthyroidism. The CDR3 sequence: CASSSHGTSGSYEQYF. Here the CDR3 DNA reads TGTGCCAGCAGTTCTCACGGGACTAGCGGATCCTACGAGCAGTACTTC.